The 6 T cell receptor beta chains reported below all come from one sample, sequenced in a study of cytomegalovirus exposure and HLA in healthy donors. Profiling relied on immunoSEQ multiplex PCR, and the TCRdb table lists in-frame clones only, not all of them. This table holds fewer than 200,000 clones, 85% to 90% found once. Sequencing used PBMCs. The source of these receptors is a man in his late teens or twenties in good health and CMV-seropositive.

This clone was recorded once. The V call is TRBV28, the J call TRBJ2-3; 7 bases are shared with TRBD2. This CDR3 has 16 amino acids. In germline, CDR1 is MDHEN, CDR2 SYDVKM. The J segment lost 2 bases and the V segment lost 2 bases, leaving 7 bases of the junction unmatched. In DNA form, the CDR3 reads TGTGCCAGCAGTTTAGGGCGACTAGCAAACACAGATACGCAGTATTTT. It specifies CASSLGRLANTDTQYF.

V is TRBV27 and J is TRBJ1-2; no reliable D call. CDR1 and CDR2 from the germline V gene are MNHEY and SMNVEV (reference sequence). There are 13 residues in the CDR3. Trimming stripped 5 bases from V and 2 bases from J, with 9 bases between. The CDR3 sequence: CASSIGGNYGYTF. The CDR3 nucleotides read TGTGCCAGCAGTATTGGAGGGAACTATGGCTACACCTTC.

CDR3 sequence (DNA): TGTGCCAGCAGTTTATTCCTCTCTGGAAACACCATATATTTT. As protein: CASSLFLSGNTIYF. This rearrangement joins TRBV28 to TRBJ1-3; D is ambiguous. V was pared by 1 base and J by 0 bases, with 4 bases between. CDR1 and CDR2 from the germline V gene are MDHEN and SYDVKM. This CDR3 is built from 14 residues.

In DNA form, the CDR3 reads TGTGCCAGCAGCCAAGAATTTATAGCGTCCGACTACAATGAGCAGTTCTTC. Translation gives CASSQEFIASDYNEQFF. The J gene is TRBJ2-1, the V gene TRBV14; possibly TRBD2 for D (5 bases). Germline values: CDR1 SGHDN, CDR2 FVKESK. V lost 0 bases, J lost 3 bases, and 15 bases lay in between. CDR3 length: 17 residues.

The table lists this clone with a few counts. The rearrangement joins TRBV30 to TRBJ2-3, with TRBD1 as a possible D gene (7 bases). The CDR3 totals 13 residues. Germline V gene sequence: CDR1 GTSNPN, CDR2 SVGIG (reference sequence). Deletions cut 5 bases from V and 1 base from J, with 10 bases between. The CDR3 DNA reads TGTGCCTGGGGGGGGACAGGCACAGATACGCAGTATTTT. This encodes CAWGGTGTDTQYF.

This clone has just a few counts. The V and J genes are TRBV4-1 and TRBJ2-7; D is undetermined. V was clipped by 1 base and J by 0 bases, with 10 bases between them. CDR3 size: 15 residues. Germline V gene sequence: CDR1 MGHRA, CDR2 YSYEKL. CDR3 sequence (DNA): TGCGCCAGCAGCCAAGGAAAAGCCAACTCCTACGAGCAGTACTTC. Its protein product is CASSQGKANSYEQYF.